A single sample is the source of the 30 T cell receptor beta chains below, sequenced in a study of cytomegalovirus exposure and HLA in healthy donors. Primers: 60 Vbeta forward and 13 Jbeta reverse. Profiled with immunoSEQ multiplex PCR; TCRdb holds only in-frame clones, not every one. The sample has 65,000 to 95,000 clones; 79% are singletons. Sequencing used PBMCs. These TCRs come from a man younger than 40 in good health and CMV-seronegative.

The chain employs TRBV5-6 and TRBJ2-7; D is undetermined. CDR1 SGHDT and CDR2 YYEEEE come from the germline V gene. Between the trimmed V and J ends, which lost 1 base and 1 base, there was a span of 15 bases. The CDR3 spans 16 residues. In nucleotides, the CDR3 is TGTGCCAGCAGCTTGTGGCCCCGAGTACAGTCCTACGAGCAGTACTTC. Translated, it gives CASSLWPRVQSYEQYF.

This rearrangement joins TRBV10-3 to TRBJ2-1; D uncertain. This CDR3 contains 13 residues. Germline V gene lookup returns CDR1 ENHRY and CDR2 SYGVKD. V was shortened by 10 bases and J by 6 bases, with 16 bases between the two germline ends. The CDR3 DNA sequence: TGTGCCAGCTCGTTTGGAGCCCCCAATGAGCAGTTCTTC. This codes for CASSFGAPNEQFF.

This rearrangement joins TRBV15 to TRBJ1-2, with a weak D call TRBD1 (5 bases). The CDR3 sequence is 14 residues long. Germline CDR1 and CDR2: LNHNV and YYDKDF (reference sequence). With 9 bases removed from V and 7 bases from J, the gap between germline ends came to 21 bases. CDR3 coding DNA: TGTGCCACTGTCCGCTCCGGGACTCCCTTTGGCTACACCTTC. As protein: CATVRSGTPFGYTF.

This rearrangement joins TRBV6-1 to TRBJ2-1, with 8 bases identical to TRBD2. The germline V gene has CDR1 MNHNS and CDR2 SASEGT. The CDR3 is 18 residues long. V gave up 2 bases and J gave up 5 bases; unmatched junction bases: 14. The CDR3 spells CASSERRPESGGDNEQFF. Written as DNA, the CDR3 is TGTGCCAGCAGTGAAAGAAGGCCGGAGAGCGGGGGAGACAATGAGCAGTTCTTC.

The chain links TRBV11-1 to TRBJ2-7, with 12 bases lining up with TRBD2. The germline V gene has CDR1 SGHAT and CDR2 FQDESV (reference sequence). The CDR3 length is 15 residues. V trimming: 5 bases; J trimming: 2 bases; junction bases outside the gene matches: 4. As DNA, the CDR3 is TGTGCCAGCAGCAAACTAGCGGGAGGACCCTACGAGCAGTACTTC. Amino acids: CASSKLAGGPYEQYF. The variable domain in full, with the rest retrieved from reference TRBV11-1 and TRBJ2-7, is EAEVAQSPRYKITEKSQAVAFWCDPISGHATLYWYRQILGQGPELLVQFQDESVVDDSQLPKDRFSAERLKGVDSTLKIQPAELGDSAMYLCASSKLAGGPYEQYFGPGTRLTVT.

V is TRBV27 and J is TRBJ1-1; 7 bases line up with TRBD1. Trimming took 6 bases from V and 3 from J; bases not matched to a gene: 13. The CDR3 spans 16 residues. Looked up from germline, CDR1 is MNHEY and CDR2 is SMNVEV (reference sequence). The CDR3 loop is CASRTGDLYRHTEAFF. For the CDR3, the DNA is TGTGCCAGCAGAACAGGGGACCTTTACCGTCACACTGAAGCTTTCTTT.

The J gene is TRBJ1-2, the V gene TRBV10-3; no definite D call. V was clipped by 0 bases and J by 2 bases, with 4 bases between them. CDR3 length: 13 residues. In germline, CDR1 is ENHRY, CDR2 SYGVKD. This CDR3 reads CAISESANYGYTF. CDR3 DNA sequence: TGTGCCATCAGTGAGTCAGCCAACTATGGCTACACCTTC.

This clone appeared a few times. This sequence joins TRBV4-1 and TRBJ2-1; possibly TRBD1 for D (5 bases). CDR3 length: 13 amino acids. Trimming shortened V by 0 bases and J by 9 bases, and 9 bases separated the two germline ends. Per germline, CDR1 MGHRA and CDR2 YSYEKL. CDR3 region: CASSQEGVGEQFF. The CDR3 region has the DNA TGCGCCAGCAGCCAAGAAGGGGTGGGTGAGCAGTTCTTC.

The chain uses TRBV4-3 and TRBJ2-7, with D maybe TRBD2 (7 bases). The germline V gene has CDR1 LGHNA and CDR2 YSLEER. The CDR3 runs to 14 residues. Trimming cost V 1 base and J 7 bases, with 14 bases left between them. CDR3 DNA: TGCGCCAGCAGCCAAGTGCCGGGGGGCCGAGAGCAGTACTTC. Translated: CASSQVPGGREQYF.

The V and J genes are TRBV19 and TRBJ1-1; D uncertain. The CDR3 has 15 amino acids. Germline CDR1 is LNHDA and CDR2 is SQIVND (reference sequence). Trimming left V 5 bases short and J 3 bases short, with 16 bases between. The CDR3: CASSRQWAMDTEAFF. CDR3 coding DNA: TGTGCCAGTAGTCGCCAATGGGCAATGGACACTGAAGCTTTCTTT.

The V gene is TRBV27, the J gene TRBJ2-3; a weak D match, TRBD2 (6 bases). Trimming took 2 bases from V and 1 from J, leaving 10 bases between them. The CDR3 runs to 15 residues. CDR1 and CDR2 from the germline V gene are MNHEY and SMNVEV (reference sequence). In nucleotides, the CDR3 is TGTGCCAGCAGTTTAGGAGGGTATGGCACAGATACGCAGTATTTT. It is translated as CASSLGGYGTDTQYF.

V and J are TRBV29-1 and TRBJ1-4; D might be TRBD1 (6 bases). V lost 4 bases to trimming and J lost 8 bases, with 11 bases between them. Germline V CDR1 and CDR2: SQVTM, ANQGSEA. The CDR3 runs to 12 residues. CDR3 nucleotides: TGCAGCGTTGGTGGGGGCGGGGAAAAACTGTTTTTT. Encoded protein: CSVGGGGEKLFF.

The chain uses TRBV2 and TRBJ2-5, with TRBD2 identical over 10 bases. With V trimmed by 6 bases and J by 5 bases, 9 bases remained unmatched. Per the germline V gene, CDR1 is SNHLY and CDR2 is FYNNEI. This CDR3 is 15 amino acids long. The CDR3 here is CASRGLASPGETQYF. The CDR3 region has the DNA TGTGCCAGCAGGGGACTAGCGTCTCCGGGCGAGACCCAGTACTTC.

Details on this clone: One junction end disagrees with the germline gene, perhaps due to a read error. This chain connects TRBV7-9 to TRBJ1-2; no firm D call. The germline gives CDR1 SEHNR, CDR2 FQNEAQ (reference sequence). The CDR3 loop spans 9 amino acids. For the CDR3, the DNA is TGTGTCAGCGGGGAGCGCTACACCTTC. Encoded protein: CVSGERYTF.

The chain employs TRBV18 and TRBJ2-1; D might be TRBD1 (5 bases). The germline V and J ends were trimmed by 6 bases and 10 bases, with 16 bases remaining between them. The CDR3 is made up of 13 amino acids. Germline V CDR1 and CDR2: KGHSH, LQKENI. Here the CDR3 reads CASSQSDSREQFF. Here the CDR3 DNA reads TGTGCCAGCTCCCAAAGCGACAGTCGCGAGCAGTTCTTC.

This clone was seen a single time. The chain employs TRBV4-2 and TRBJ2-7, with 12 bases aligning to TRBD2. Unmatched junction bases numbered 0, after V lost 1 base and J lost 2 bases. Looked up from germline, CDR1 is LGHNA and CDR2 is YNFKEQ. This CDR3 contains 15 residues. In DNA, the CDR3 is TGTGCCAGCAGCCAAGGACTAGCGGGGGCCTACGAGCAGTACTTC. Its translation: CASSQGLAGAYEQYF.

The chain combines TRBV4-3 with TRBJ1-1, with 10 bases matching TRBD1. The CDR3 totals 18 residues. Germline CDR1 and CDR2: LGHNA and YSLEER. J gave up 0 bases and V 6 bases, and 13 bases lay outside the gene matches. CDR3 in amino acids: CASSRGRGDRGLNTEAFF. The CDR3 nucleotides are TGCGCCAGCAGTCGCGGTAGAGGGGACAGGGGATTGAACACTGAAGCTTTCTTT.

In nucleotides, the CDR3 is TGTGCCAGCTGCTGGACAGATGATCAGCCCCAGCATTTT. It specifies CASCWTDDQPQHF. V usage is TRBV2 and J usage is TRBJ1-5, with D perhaps TRBD1 (6 bases). The CDR3 extends over 13 amino acids. Germline CDR1 is SNHLY and CDR2 is FYNNEI. V lost 8 bases and J lost 5, with 13 bases in between.

The rearrangement joins TRBV4-1 to TRBJ2-5, with D perhaps matching TRBD2 (7 bases). Germline CDR1 reads MGHRA; CDR2 reads YSYEKL. The ends were cut back, 1 base at V and 7 bases at J, with 19 bases in the middle. This CDR3 spans 16 amino acids. DNA for the CDR3: TGCGCCAGCAGCCAAGGGGAGGGGGGACCGTTGGGGACCCAGTACTTC. This codes for CASSQGEGGPLGTQYF.

The gene calls are TRBV6-5 and TRBJ2-7; D might be TRBD1 (6 bases). This CDR3 has 15 amino acids. With 1 base removed from V and 4 bases from J, the gap between germline ends came to 14 bases. Germline V gene lookup returns CDR1 MNHEY and CDR2 SVGAGI. CDR3 in DNA: TGTGCCAGCAGTTACTTGGGACAAGGAAGGTACGAGCAGTACTTC. It specifies CASSYLGQGRYEQYF.

The table lists this clone with a few counts. This sequence joins TRBV7-2 and TRBJ2-1; D is uncertain. Germline V gives CDR1 SGHTA, CDR2 FQGNSA. Trimming took 1 base from V and 2 from J, leaving 6 bases between them. The CDR3 is 14 amino acids. The CDR3: CASSLDSTYNEQFF. CDR3 bases: TGTGCCAGCAGCTTAGACTCGACCTACAATGAGCAGTTCTTC.

The rearrangement uses TRBV10-3 and TRBJ1-2; 8 bases line up with TRBD1. The CDR3 is 13 amino acids. With V trimmed by 10 bases and J by 3 bases, 7 bases remained unmatched. CDR1 is ENHRY, CDR2 SYGVKD, per germline. The CDR3 loop is CATGTGDHYGYTF. In DNA form, the CDR3 reads TGTGCCACCGGGACAGGAGACCACTATGGCTACACCTTC.

The chain links TRBV13 to TRBJ2-2; D possibly corresponds to TRBD2 (6 bases). Germline lookup yields CDR1 PRHDT and CDR2 FYEKMQ (reference sequence). The CDR3 consists of 15 residues. V lost 3 bases to trimming and J lost 2 bases, with 10 bases between them. CDR3 region: CASSFSGTNTGELFF. The CDR3 DNA reads as TGTGCCAGCAGCTTCTCTGGGACTAACACCGGGGAGCTGTTTTTT.

This chain links TRBV6-1 with TRBJ1-1; D remains ambiguous. V was trimmed by 7 bases and J by 0 bases, leaving 12 bases between them. Germline lookup yields CDR1 MNHNS and CDR2 SASEGT. CDR3 length: 14 amino acids. The CDR3 nucleotides are TGTGCCAGCACCATGAACGGGATGAACACTGAAGCTTTCTTT. Protein: CASTMNGMNTEAFF.

This clone has more than one count but fewer than ten. This chain joins TRBV6-5 and TRBJ1-5, with TRBD1 matching 7 bases. The CDR3 totals 14 residues. Germline V lookup: CDR1 MNHEY, CDR2 SVGAGI. Germline trimming cut 5 bases from V and 3 bases from J; bases unmatched to any gene: 4. The CDR3 spells CASSAGQSNQPQHF. In DNA form, the CDR3 reads TGTGCCAGCAGTGCGGGACAGTCCAATCAGCCCCAGCATTTT.

V is TRBV6-6 and J is TRBJ1-1; 10 positions match TRBD1. Looked up from germline, CDR1 is MNHNY and CDR2 is SVGAGI (reference sequence). Trimming took 2 bases from V and 6 from J; bases not matched to a gene: 3. The CDR3 totals 14 residues. The CDR3 nucleotides are TGTGCCAGCAGTTACGGACAGGGGGTACCTGAAGCTTTCTTT. This codes for CASSYGQGVPEAFF.

This clone was recorded a few times. The CDR3 bases are TGTGCCAGCGCCCCAAGGGGGGGGAACACAGATACGCAGTATTTT. Translating gives CASAPRGGNTDTQYF. This sequence joins TRBV5-6 and TRBJ2-3; D is perhaps TRBD2 (7 bases). The ends were cut back, 7 bases at V and 2 bases at J, with 17 bases in the middle. Looked up from germline, CDR1 is SGHDT and CDR2 is YYEEEE. The CDR3 totals 15 residues. The full variable domain, completed using reference TRBV5-6 and TRBJ2-3, is DAGVTQSPTHLIKTRGQQVTLRCSPKSGHDTVSWYQQALGQGPQFIFQYYEEEERQRGNFPDRFSGHQFPNYSSELNVNALLLGDSALYLCASAPRGGNTDTQYFGPGTRLTVL.

The chain has TRBV10-3 and TRBJ2-7; 8 nucleotides match TRBD1. Trimming took 7 bases from V and 1 from J; bases not matched to a gene: 6. This CDR3 is built from 14 residues. From germline, CDR1 is ENHRY and CDR2 SYGVKD. CDR3 in DNA: TGTGCCATCAAACCGGGACAGGCGTCCTACGAGCAGTACTTC. As protein: CAIKPGQASYEQYF.

The chain has TRBV11-2 and TRBJ2-7; D gene uncertain. V was cut by 5 bases and J by 7 bases, with 12 bases left in between. The CDR3 is 12 residues long. CDR1 SGHAT and CDR2 FQNNGV come from the germline V gene. The DNA for the CDR3 is TGTGCCAGCAGCCGCGGAAATGGGGAGCAGTACTTC. The encoded protein is CASSRGNGEQYF.

The chain has TRBV27 and TRBJ2-3; 9 bases agree with TRBD1. Losses at the gene ends were 4 bases for V and 5 bases for J; bases not matched to a gene: 4. Per the germline V gene, CDR1 is MNHEY and CDR2 is SMNVEV (reference sequence). The CDR3 sequence is 14 residues long. The CDR3 coding sequence is TGTGCCAGCAGTTGGACAGGGGTGAAAGATACGCAGTATTTT. Protein product: CASSWTGVKDTQYF.